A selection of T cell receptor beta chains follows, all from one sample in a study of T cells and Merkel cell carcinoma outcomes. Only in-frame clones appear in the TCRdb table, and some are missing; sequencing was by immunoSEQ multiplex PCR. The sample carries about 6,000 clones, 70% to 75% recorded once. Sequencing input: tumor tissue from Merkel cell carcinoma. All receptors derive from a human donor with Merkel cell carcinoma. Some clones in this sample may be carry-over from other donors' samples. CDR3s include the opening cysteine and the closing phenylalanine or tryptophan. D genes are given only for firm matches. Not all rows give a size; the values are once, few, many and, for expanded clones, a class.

CDR3: CASSFSWTGGTEAFF; DNA: TGCGCCAGCAGCTTCTCTTGGACCGGAGGGACTGAAGCTTTCTTT; size: -; V: TRBV5-1; D: -; J: TRBJ1-1
CDR3: CASRGQGFETQYF; DNA: TGTGCCAGCAGAGGACAGGGTTTTGAGACCCAGTACTTC; size: -; V: TRBV25-1; D: TRBD1; J: TRBJ2-5
CDR3: CASSLGQIYNEQFF; DNA: TGTGCCAGCAGCTTGGGACAGATTTACAATGAGCAGTTCTTC; size: -; V: TRBV11-2; D: TRBD1; J: TRBJ2-1
CDR3: CASSLVPGEGNTIYF; DNA: TGTGCCAGCAGCTTAGTTCCAGGGGAAGGAAACACCATATATTTT; size: -; V: TRBV13; D: -; J: TRBJ1-3
CDR3: CASSPLQRGADTQYF; DNA: TGTGCCAGCTCACCCTTACAGAGGGGCGCAGATACGCAGTATTTT; size: -; V: TRBV18; D: -; J: TRBJ2-3
CDR3: CASSSQRETYGYTF; DNA: TGTGCCAGCAGCTCTCAGAGGGAGACCTATGGCTACACCTTC; size: -; V: TRBV5-6; D: -; J: TRBJ1-2
CDR3: CASSRSGEGNIQYF; DNA: TGTGCCAGCAGCCGAAGCGGGGAAGGAAACATTCAGTACTTC; size: -; V: TRBV14; D: TRBD2; J: TRBJ2-4
CDR3: CASSHGLETQYF; DNA: TGTGCCAGCAGCCATGGGTTGGAGACCCAGTACTTC; size: -; V: TRBV14; D: -; J: TRBJ2-5
CDR3: CASSDLAGLHEEQFF; DNA: TGTGCCAGCAGTGATTTAGCGGGCCTCCACGAGGAGCAGTTCTTC; size: -; V: TRBV6-1; D: TRBD2; J: TRBJ2-1
CDR3: CASSAWRDTYEQYF; DNA: TGTGCCAGCAGTGCTTGGCGGGATACCTACGAGCAGTACTTC; size: once; V: TRBV2; D: -; J: TRBJ2-7